This passage covers 6 T cell receptor beta chains from one sample sequenced in a study of T cell responses to AZD1222 COVID-19 vaccine. Sequencing was performed with immunoSEQ multiplex PCR; in TCRdb, only in-frame clones are kept and a portion is missing. This table holds 90,000 to 100,000 clones, about 85% found once. The sample was peripheral blood, taken on day 0 of AZD1222 vaccination. The receptor set was obtained from an adult in good health.

The CDR3 is CASSLWNPGYEQYV. The CDR3 DNA reads as TGTGCCAGCAGCTTGTGGAACCCAGGCTACGAGCAGTACGTC. The rearrangement joins TRBV11-2 to TRBJ2-7; D is ambiguous. V was trimmed by 3 bases and J by 3 bases, leaving 12 bases between them. Germline V gene lookup returns CDR1 SGHAT and CDR2 FQNNGV. This CDR3 region has 14 residues.

The chain's CDR3 is CASSVEARAPGELFF. The CDR3 nucleotides read TGTGCCAGCAGCGTAGAAGCGAGGGCCCCCGGGGAGCTGTTTTTT. V usage is TRBV9 and J usage is TRBJ2-2, with a tentative D call TRBD2 (5 bases). Germline CDR1 SGDLS, CDR2 YYNGEE. The CDR3 spans 15 residues. V was cut by 0 bases and J by 6 bases, with 12 bases left in between. The entire variable domain, with the rest obtained from reference TRBV9 and TRBJ2-2, is as follows: DSGVTQTPKHLITATGQRVTLRCSPRSGDLSVYWYQQSLDQGLQFLIQYYNGEERAKGNILERFSAQQFPDLHSELNLSSLELGDSALYFCASSVEARAPGELFFGEGSRLTVL.

The chain links TRBV4-3 to TRBJ1-5; D gene ambiguous. Trimming left V 0 bases short and J 2 bases short, with 14 bases between. Germline V lookup: CDR1 LGHNA, CDR2 YSLEER. CDR3 length: 17 residues. CDR3 DNA sequence: TGCGCCAGCAGCCAAGATCTCTTGGGATCCGGCAATCAGCCCCAGCATTTT. Its protein product is CASSQDLLGSGNQPQHF.

This clone was seen only once. The V and J genes are TRBV4-1 and TRBJ1-5, with D hard to call. Germline loops: CDR1 MGHRA, CDR2 YSYEKL. This CDR3 has 14 residues. Trimming shortened V by 3 bases and J by 3 bases, and 9 bases separated the two germline ends. In DNA, the CDR3 is TGCGCCAGCAGCCAGTATCTCGCCAATCAGCCCCAGCATTTT. Translated, it gives CASSQYLANQPQHF.

The J gene is TRBJ2-2, the V gene TRBV19; tentatively, D is TRBD2 (5 bases). The V gene's germline CDR1 is LNHDA and CDR2 SQIVND (reference sequence). The V and J ends lost 5 bases and 0 bases respectively, with 7 bases between them. This CDR3 has 14 amino acids. CDR3 amino acids: CASSPGTNTGELFF. The CDR3 nucleotides are TGTGCCAGTAGTCCCGGGACGAACACCGGGGAGCTGTTTTTT. The whole variable domain, remainder taken from reference TRBV19 and TRBJ2-2, is DGGITQSPKYLFRKEGQNVTLSCEQNLNHDAMYWYRQDPGQGLRLIYYSQIVNDFQKGDIAEGYSVSREKKESFPLTVTSAQKNPTAFYLCASSPGTNTGELFFGEGSRLTVL.

This chain connects TRBV7-9 to TRBJ1-2, with D possibly TRBD1 on 6 matching bases. This CDR3 contains 15 residues. Germline V gives CDR1 SEHNR, CDR2 FQNEAQ (reference sequence). Trimming pared 4 bases from V and 2 bases from J, leaving 14 bases between. In DNA, the CDR3 is TGTGCCAGCAGCTACCTAACTGGGGGCAACTATGGCTACACCTTC. Residues: CASSYLTGGNYGYTF. The whole variable domain, filled in from reference TRBV7-9 and TRBJ1-2, reads DTGVSQNPRHKITKRGQNVTFRCDPISEHNRLYWYRQTLGQGPEFLTYFQNEAQLEKSRLLSDRFSAERPKGSFSTLEIQRTEQGDSAMYLCASSYLTGGNYGYTFGSGTRLTVV.